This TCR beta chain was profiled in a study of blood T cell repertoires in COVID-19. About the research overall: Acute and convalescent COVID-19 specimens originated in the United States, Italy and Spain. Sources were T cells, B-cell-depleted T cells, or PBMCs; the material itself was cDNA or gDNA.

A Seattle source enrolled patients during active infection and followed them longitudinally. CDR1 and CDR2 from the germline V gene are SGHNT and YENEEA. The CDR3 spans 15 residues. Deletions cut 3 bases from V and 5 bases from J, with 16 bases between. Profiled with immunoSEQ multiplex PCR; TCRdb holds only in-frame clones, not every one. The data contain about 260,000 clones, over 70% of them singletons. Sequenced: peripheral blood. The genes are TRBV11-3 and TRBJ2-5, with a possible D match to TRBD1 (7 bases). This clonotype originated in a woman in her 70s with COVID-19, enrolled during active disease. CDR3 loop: CASSFDRVRDETQYF. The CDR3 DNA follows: TGTGCCAGCAGCTTCGACAGGGTGCGGGACGAGACCCAGTACTTC. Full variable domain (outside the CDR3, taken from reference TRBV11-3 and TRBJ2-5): EAGVVQSPRYKIIEKKQPVAFWCNPISGHNTLYWYLQNLGQGPELLIRYENEEAVDDSQLPKDRFSAERLKGVDSTLKIQPAELGDSAVYLCASSFDRVRDETQYFGPGTRLLVL.